Each of the 28 T cell receptor beta chains below was sequenced from the same sample in a study of blood T cell repertoires in COVID-19. The method was immunoSEQ multiplex PCR; TCRdb's version includes in-frame clones alone and lacks a portion of them. Of 20,000 to 25,000 clones in the sample, around 80% were seen once. The source material was peripheral blood. These receptors were obtained from a man between 60 and 75 years old with active COVID-19.

The chain links TRBV19 to TRBJ1-2, with 8 nucleotides matching TRBD1. Germline loops: CDR1 LNHDA, CDR2 SQIVND (reference sequence). This CDR3 contains 14 residues. The V and J ends lost 0 bases and 5 bases, in that order; junction bases with no gene match: 2. The CDR3, as DNA: TGTGCCAGTAGTATAGAGGACAGGGAATATGGCTACACCTTC. This encodes CASSIEDREYGYTF.

This clone was seen just once. Within the sample, other DNA sequences also encode this same CDR3. CDR3 residues: CASSTRQGYEQYF. Here the CDR3 DNA reads TGTGCCAGCAGCACCAGACAGGGCTACGAGCAGTACTTC. The rearrangement uses TRBV7-6 and TRBJ2-7, with 7 bases fitting TRBD1. This CDR3 contains 13 residues. Germline V gene sequence: CDR1 SGHVS, CDR2 FNYEAQ. J lost 3 bases, V lost 5 bases, and 4 bases had no gene match. Looking up the rest from reference TRBV7-6 and TRBJ2-7 gives the full variable domain: GAGVSQSPRYKVTKRGQDVALRCDPISGHVSLYWYRQALGQGPEFLTYFNYEAQQDKSGLPNDRFSAERPEGSISTLTIQRTEQRDSAMYRCASSTRQGYEQYFGPGTRLTVT.

The chain links TRBV28 to TRBJ2-1; 8 bases agree with TRBD2. Trimming cost V 5 bases and J 0 bases; bases outside gene matches: 6. Germline V gives CDR1 MDHEN, CDR2 SYDVKM. This CDR3 is built from 16 residues. This chain's CDR3 is CASSTPGTSSYNEQFF. As DNA, the CDR3 is TGTGCCAGCAGTACACCCGGGACTAGCTCCTACAATGAGCAGTTCTTC. The full variable domain, with the rest looked up from reference TRBV28 and TRBJ2-1, is DVKVTQSSRYLVKRTGEKVFLECVQDMDHENMFWYRQDPGLGLRLIYFSYDVKMKEKGDIPEGYSVSREKKERFSLILESASTNQTSMYLCASSTPGTSSYNEQFFGPGTRLTVL.

The V call is TRBV9, the J call TRBJ2-2; D may be TRBD2 (6 bases). CDR1 and CDR2 (germline): SGDLS, YYNGEE. This CDR3 has 15 residues. Deletions cut 3 bases from V and 3 bases from J, with 12 bases between. The CDR3 protein is CASSGIAVDTGELFF. The CDR3, as DNA: TGTGCCAGCAGCGGCATAGCGGTGGACACCGGGGAGCTGTTTTTT.

This sequence joins TRBV7-3 and TRBJ2-2, with D maybe TRBD2 (6 bases). CDR1 and CDR2 (germline): SGHTA, FQGTGA. Between the trimmed V and J ends, which lost 6 bases and 4 bases, there was a span of 15 bases. The CDR3 has 15 amino acids. The CDR3 coding sequence is TGTGCCAGCAGTCCCCCGGGACTTTCCACCGGGGAGCTGTTTTTT. Protein: CASSPPGLSTGELFF.

The gene calls are TRBV3-1 (or the pseudogene TRBV3-2) and TRBJ2-5; 7 positions match TRBD1. Germline assignment: CDR1 LGHDT and CDR2 YNNKEL (reference sequence). The J segment lost 2 bases and the V segment lost 1 base, leaving 13 bases of the junction unmatched. The CDR3 totals 18 residues. CDR3 sequence: CASSQAKNRGHTQETQYF. The DNA for the CDR3 is TGTGCCAGCAGCCAAGCTAAAAACAGGGGCCACACACAAGAGACCCAGTACTTC.

This sequence joins TRBV7-9 and TRBJ1-6; no clear D gene. The CDR3 covers 14 residues. Trimming removed 5 bases from V and 4 bases from J, with 9 bases in between. From germline, CDR1 is SEHNR and CDR2 FQNEAQ (reference sequence). In DNA, the CDR3 is TGTGCCAGCAGCACCGCAGGATATAATTCACCCCTCCACTTT. Translating it yields CASSTAGYNSPLHF.

CDR3 amino acids: CASRSLYEQYF. CDR3 bases: TGTGCCAGCAGGTCTCTCTACGAGCAGTACTTC. The rearrangement uses TRBV28 and TRBJ2-7; D not resolved. The ends were cut back, 6 bases at V and 3 bases at J, with 6 bases in the middle. CDR3 length equals 11 residues. The germline V gene has CDR1 MDHEN and CDR2 SYDVKM.

This clone was counted a single time. The chain uses TRBV11-2 and TRBJ2-3; TRBD1 agrees at 8 bases. The trim removed 8 bases at V and 0 bases at J, leaving 4 bases unmatched. Germline V lookup: CDR1 SGHAT, CDR2 FQNNGV. The CDR3 loop spans 14 amino acids. CDR3 bases: TGTGCCAGCGACAGGGGACGGAGCACAGATACGCAGTATTTT. This codes for CASDRGRSTDTQYF.

The genes are TRBV7-2 and TRBJ2-3; TRBD2 aligns across 10 bases. Germline V gives CDR1 SGHTA, CDR2 FQGNSA. CDR3 length: 15 residues. Trimming cost V 0 bases and J 4 bases; bases outside gene matches: 1. The chain's CDR3 is CASSLASGRSDTQYF. The CDR3 coding sequence is TGTGCCAGCAGCTTAGCTAGCGGGAGGTCAGATACGCAGTATTTT. The full variable domain, its missing parts supplied by reference TRBV7-2 and TRBJ2-3, is GAGVSQSPSNKVTEKGKDVELRCDPISGHTALYWYRQSLGQGLEFLIYFQGNSAPDKSGLPSDRFSAERTGGSVSTLTIQRTQQEDSAVYLCASSLASGRSDTQYFGPGTRLTVL.

J is TRBJ2-4 and V is TRBV2; D is uncertain. This CDR3 is 11 amino acids long. The V and J ends lost 4 bases and 5 bases respectively, with 3 bases between them. The germline V gene encodes CDR1 SNHLY and CDR2 FYNNEI. The CDR3: CASSAQNIQYF. DNA for the CDR3: TGTGCCAGCAGTGCTCAAAACATTCAGTACTTC.

Concerning this clone: At one end, the junction sequence differs from germline, possibly due to a read error. This chain links TRBV7-7 with TRBJ2-2, with 12 bases matching TRBD2. Germline values: CDR1 SSHAT, CDR2 FNYEAQ (reference sequence). This CDR3 has 19 amino acids. CDR3 region: CASSLAVASGRAETGELFF. The CDR3 region has the DNA TGTGCTAGCAGCTTAGCGGTCGCTAGCGGGAGGGCCGAAACCGGGGAGCTGTTTTTT.

This clone is a singleton in its sample. V is TRBV24-1 and J is TRBJ1-6; no firm D call. The germline gives CDR1 KGHDR, CDR2 SFDVKD. This CDR3 is built from 17 residues. Deletions cut 1 base from V and 7 bases from J, with 16 bases between. CDR3 protein: CATSDFLPGRANSPLHF. The CDR3 coding sequence is TGTGCCACCAGTGATTTCCTTCCGGGGAGGGCAAATTCACCCCTCCACTTT.

This clone was counted between two and nine times. The V gene is TRBV12-3 or TRBV12-4, the J gene TRBJ2-3; D unclear. Trimming took 10 bases from V and 6 from J, leaving 8 bases between them. The CDR3 totals 10 residues. In DNA, the CDR3 is TGTGCCACCAGGTCGGATACGCAGTATTTT. It codes for CATRSDTQYF.

The chain combines TRBV7-6 with TRBJ2-7; 7 positions match TRBD1. The V gene end was trimmed by 1 base and the J gene end by 4 bases; junction bases not matched to a gene: 10. Germline V lookup: CDR1 SGHVS, CDR2 FNYEAQ. This CDR3 contains 16 residues. CDR3: CASSLELGGGGYEQYF. The CDR3 coding sequence is TGTGCCAGCAGCTTAGAATTAGGGGGCGGTGGGTACGAGCAGTACTTC.

This rearrangement joins TRBV7-9 to TRBJ2-3; TRBD1 matches 10 bases. V lost 5 bases, J lost 2 bases, and 7 bases stayed unmatched. From germline, CDR1 is SEHNR and CDR2 FQNEAQ (reference sequence). This CDR3 is built from 16 residues. The CDR3 spells CASSTWDRGPTDTQYF. CDR3 nucleotides: TGTGCCAGCAGCACCTGGGACAGGGGCCCCACAGATACGCAGTATTTT.

This chain connects TRBV10-1 to TRBJ2-1; 9 bases map to TRBD2. This CDR3 is built from 16 residues. Germline V gene lookup returns CDR1 WNHNN and CDR2 SYGVQD (reference sequence). J gave up 4 bases and V 3 bases, and 7 bases lay outside the gene matches. The CDR3 spells CASSDTLAGFYNEQFF. The CDR3 DNA reads TGCGCCAGCAGTGATACCCTAGCGGGGTTTTACAATGAGCAGTTCTTC.

The CDR3 reads CASSQNQGGYYEQYF. DNA of the CDR3: TGTGCCAGCAGCCAGAACCAGGGTGGGTATTACGAGCAGTACTTC. V is TRBV4-2 and J is TRBJ2-7; D may be TRBD1 (5 bases). Trimming shortened V by 3 bases and J by 4 bases, and 16 bases separated the two germline ends. This CDR3 spans 15 amino acids. CDR1 and CDR2 (germline): LGHNA, YNFKEQ.

With regard to this clone: An end of the junction does not agree with germline; a read error may underlie this. The chain couples TRBV7-7 to TRBJ2-5; weak D call: TRBD2 (6 bases). CDR3 size: 15 residues. Germline CDR1 reads SSHAT; CDR2 reads FNYEAQ (reference sequence). This CDR3 reads CASSLGGNSAETQYF. The CDR3 coding sequence is TGTGCTAGCAGCTTAGGAGGGAACTCGGCCGAGACCCAGTACTTC.

V and J are TRBV14 and TRBJ2-7, with D hard to call. The ends were cut back, 0 bases at V and 9 bases at J, with 21 bases in the middle. Germline CDR1 and CDR2: SGHDN and FVKESK. The CDR3 runs 16 residues. The CDR3 protein is CASSQEDDFSLFGQYF. The CDR3, as DNA: TGTGCCAGCAGCCAAGAAGACGACTTCAGCCTCTTCGGGCAGTACTTC. Drawing the rest from reference TRBV14 and TRBJ2-7, the complete variable domain is EAGVTQFPSHSVIEKGQTVTLRCDPISGHDNLYWYRRVMGKEIKFLLHFVKESKQDESGMPNNRFLAERTGGTYSTLKVQPAELEDSGVYFCASSQEDDFSLFGQYFGPGTRLTVT.

Judged by abundance, this clone is medium-sized. CDR3 loop: CASSPRTGGANGYTF. The CDR3 DNA follows: TGTGCCAGCAGCCCACGGACAGGGGGCGCAAATGGCTACACCTTC. The chain carries TRBV7-2 and TRBJ1-2; 11 bases agree with TRBD1. V trimming: 5 bases; J trimming: 6 bases; junction bases outside the gene matches: 8. CDR1 is SGHTA, CDR2 FQGNSA, per germline. The CDR3 length is 15 residues. The full variable domain, rest sourced from reference TRBV7-2 and TRBJ1-2, is GAGVSQSPSNKVTEKGKDVELRCDPISGHTALYWYRQSLGQGLEFLIYFQGNSAPDKSGLPSDRFSAERTGGSVSTLTIQRTQQEDSAVYLCASSPRTGGANGYTFGSGTRLTVV.

This chain's CDR3 is CASRPQEGYNSPLHF. Written as DNA, the CDR3 is TGTGCCAGCAGACCCCAGGAGGGGTATAATTCACCCCTCCACTTT. This chain links TRBV27 with TRBJ1-6; perhaps TRBD1 as D (5 bases). This CDR3 has 15 residues. V lost 6 bases, J lost 4 bases, and 13 bases lay in between. Germline-derived CDR1 and CDR2 are MNHEY and SMNVEV (reference sequence).

This rearrangement joins TRBV13 to TRBJ2-1, with 8 nucleotides matching TRBD2. This CDR3 is 14 amino acids long. Germline loops: CDR1 PRHDT, CDR2 FYEKMQ (reference sequence). V shed 5 bases, J shed 6 bases, and the junction held 6 bases outside the gene matches. The CDR3 reads CASSHSGMVNEQFF. The CDR3 region has the DNA TGTGCCAGCAGCCATAGCGGGATGGTCAATGAGCAGTTCTTC.

The CDR3 here is CASSWDRGNTEAFF. In DNA form, the CDR3 reads TGTGCCAGTAGTTGGGACAGGGGGAACACTGAAGCTTTCTTT. This sequence joins TRBV19 and TRBJ1-1; 10 nucleotides line up with TRBD1. V lost 5 bases to trimming and J lost 1 base; unmatched junction nucleotides: 1. Germline CDR1 and CDR2: LNHDA and SQIVND (reference sequence). The CDR3 spans 14 residues.

By its share, this clone is medium-sized. Other DNA sequences in this specimen translate into the identical CDR3. This chain links TRBV24-1 with TRBJ2-7, with D possibly TRBD1 on 6 matching bases. V dropped 7 bases and J dropped 0 bases, with 9 bases sitting between them. The CDR3 has 13 amino acids. Looked up from germline, CDR1 is KGHDR and CDR2 is SFDVKD. This chain's CDR3 is CATRADSSYEQYF. As DNA, the CDR3 is TGTGCCACCAGGGCGGACAGCTCCTACGAGCAGTACTTC.

The chain employs TRBV5-4 and TRBJ2-7, with 14 bases that match TRBD2. Germline lookup yields CDR1 SGHNT and CDR2 YYREEE (reference sequence). V shed 4 bases, J shed 3 bases, and the junction held 9 bases outside the gene matches. The CDR3 totals 17 residues. The CDR3: CASSPGTSGSIGYEQYF. CDR3 bases: TGTGCCAGCAGCCCCGGGACTAGCGGGAGTATAGGCTACGAGCAGTACTTC.

This rearrangement joins TRBV2 to TRBJ1-6; D ambiguous. Germline CDR1 is SNHLY and CDR2 is FYNNEI. V was cut by 3 bases and J by 4 bases, with 13 bases left in between. The CDR3 is made up of 16 amino acids. The CDR3 loop is CASSDAGELYNSPLHF. CDR3 nucleotides: TGTGCCAGCAGTGATGCAGGTGAGTTGTATAATTCACCCCTCCACTTT.

V is TRBV6-1 and J is TRBJ1-5; the D gene is possibly TRBD1 (6 bases). CDR3 length equals 17 residues. Germline CDR1 and CDR2: MNHNS and SASEGT. The V end lost 2 bases, the J end lost 4 bases, and 18 bases lay between the germline ends. The CDR3 loop reads CASSELGNGGRNQPQHF. CDR3 DNA sequence: TGTGCCAGCAGTGAATTAGGCAATGGGGGCCGGAATCAGCCCCAGCATTTT.